This TCR beta chain was sequenced during a study of CD8 T cells in Susac syndrome. Germline CDR1 and CDR2: MNHEY and SVGAGI. The CDR3 is made up of 8 amino acids. About this clonotype: At one boundary the junction diverges from the germline segment, which might be a read error.

Roughly 0.5 to 1 ug RNA was reverse transcribed with random hexamers. TCRdb passed the immunoSEQ multiplex PCR reads through MiXCR, listing each CDR3 protein once. The sample yields approximately 190,000 distinct CDR3 sequences, about 94% seen once. Sequenced sample: CD4+ T cells from PBMCs. This chain connects TRBV6-5 to TRBJ2-7, with D uncertain. The TCR comes from a human donor with Susac syndrome. The CDR3 is CASSYRDF. CDR3 bases: TGTGCCAGCAGTTATAGAGACTTC.